A single sample gave rise to the 4 T cell receptor beta chains below, sequenced in a study of blood T cell repertoires in COVID-19. The method was immunoSEQ multiplex PCR; TCRdb's version includes in-frame clones alone and lacks a portion of them. In the table there are approximately 310,000 clones, around 90% of which are singletons. The sequencing sample was made of peripheral blood. The receptors originated from a man in his fifties or sixties with active or convalescent COVID-19.

This chain joins TRBV19 and TRBJ2-1; 10 bases are shared with TRBD2. The germline V gene encodes CDR1 LNHDA and CDR2 SQIVND (reference sequence). This CDR3 comprises 18 residues. V shed 0 bases, J shed 0 bases, and the junction held 5 bases outside the gene matches. The CDR3 reads CASSIEASGGHSYNEQFF. Here the CDR3 DNA reads TGTGCCAGTAGTATAGAGGCTAGCGGGGGCCACTCCTACAATGAGCAGTTCTTC.

Regarding this clone: Other DNA sequences in this sample translate to the same CDR3. The rearrangement joins TRBV28 to TRBJ1-5; maybe TRBD1 (6 bases). The CDR3 totals 15 residues. Germline loops: CDR1 MDHEN, CDR2 SYDVKM. Trimming took 6 bases from V and 0 from J, leaving 12 bases between them. CDR3 in DNA: TGTGCCAGCAGAACGGACAGAAGTAGCAATCAGCCCCAGCATTTT. Translation gives CASRTDRSSNQPQHF.

The genes are TRBV30 and TRBJ1-2; the match to TRBD1 covers 9 bases. This CDR3 has 14 residues. J gave up 8 bases and V 2 bases, and 9 bases lay outside the gene matches. CDR1 GTSNPN and CDR2 SVGIG come from the germline V gene (reference sequence). In DNA form, the CDR3 reads TGTGCCTGGAGTACAGGACAGGGGTCCACCGGCTACACCTTC. Protein sequence: CAWSTGQGSTGYTF. The full variable domain, in which reference TRBV30 and TRBJ1-2 provide the parts outside the CDR3, is SQTIHQWPATLVQPVGSPLSLECTVEGTSNPNLYWYRQAAGRGLQLLFYSVGIGQISSEVPQNLSASRPQDRQFILSSKKLLLSDSGFYLCAWSTGQGSTGYTFGSGTRLTVV.

The gene calls are TRBV6-2 or TRBV6-3 and TRBJ2-1; D uncertain. There are 12 residues in the CDR3. The germline CDR1 and CDR2 sequences are MNHEY and SVGEGT. Trimming took off 5 bases at V and 6 bases at J, with 8 bases between the two ends. For the CDR3, the DNA is TGTGCCAGCAGTCACACCTTCAATGAGCAGTTCTTC. It encodes CASSHTFNEQFF.